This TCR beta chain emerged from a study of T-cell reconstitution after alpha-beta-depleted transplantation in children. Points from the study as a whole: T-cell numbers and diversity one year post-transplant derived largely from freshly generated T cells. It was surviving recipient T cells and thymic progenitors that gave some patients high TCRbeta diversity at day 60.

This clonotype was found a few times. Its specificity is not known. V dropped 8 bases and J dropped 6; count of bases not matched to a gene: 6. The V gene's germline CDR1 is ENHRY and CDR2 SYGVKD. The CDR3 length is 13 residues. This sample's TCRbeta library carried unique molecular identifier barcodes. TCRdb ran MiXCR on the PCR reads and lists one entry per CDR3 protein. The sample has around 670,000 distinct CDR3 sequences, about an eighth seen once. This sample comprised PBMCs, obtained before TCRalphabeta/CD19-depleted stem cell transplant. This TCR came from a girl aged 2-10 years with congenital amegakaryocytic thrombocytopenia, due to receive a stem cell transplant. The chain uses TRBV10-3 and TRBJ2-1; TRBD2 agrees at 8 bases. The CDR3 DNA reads TGTGCCATCGGGGCCGGGACTAGCAATGAGCAGTTCTTC. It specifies CAIGAGTSNEQFF.